This T cell receptor (beta chain) was retrieved from a study of CD8+CD57+ T cells in acquired aplastic anemia. On the study more broadly: DNA recovered from sorted CD4+ and CD8+ cells had a mean of around 3.3 ug. There were about 10.8 million reads, on average, for CD4+ cells from healthy donors.

This clonotype was picked up many times. Its antigen is not identified. This CDR3 has 10 residues. V lost 5 bases, J lost 5 bases, and 4 bases lay in between. From germline, CDR1 is MNHNS and CDR2 SASEGT. Whole-study results and caveats: Found in both controls and patients were 25 to 35 CD8+ CDR3 sequences. Levels of CD8+ Simpson's diversity were not significantly distinct in patients versus controls.

Profiles of TCR beta VDJ and CDR3 were generated from a genomic DNA template. One entry per CDR3 protein results from TCRdb running MiXCR on the reads. Of about 210,000 distinct CDR3 sequences in the sample, about a third were seen once. The origin of this receptor is a human donor in good health, serving as a control. The chain employs TRBV6-1 and TRBJ2-7; D ambiguous. The sequenced material came from sorted CD4+, CD8+, or CD8+CD57+ T cells (not recorded which) from PBMCs. CDR3 amino acids: CASSMNEQYF. The CDR3 nucleotides are TGTGCCAGCAGTATGAACGAGCAGTACTTC.